What follows describes a single T cell receptor beta chain. The antigen this receptor binds is unknown. No much larger clonotype is one base removed from it; base qualities were not supplied. The source of the sample is a study of blood T cell repertoires in COVID-19 (TCRdb year 2020). With respect to the entire study: Collaborator samples came from the United States, Italy and Spain and covered acute and convalescent phases of COVID-19. The repertoires were released in a freely available public database meant as a resource for research on the immune response to SARS-CoV-2. Samples came from the ongoing ImmuneRACE study (first 160 participants) plus 1,254 subjects from 6 global collaborators. Nearly every sample came with metadata listing a de-identified subject ID, COVID-19 status, age in years and sex. Where available, HLA class I and class II types were obtained from metadata supplied by the sample provider rather than from assay-based typing. The dataset comprised deeply sampled blood TCRbeta repertoires from subjects exposed to, actively infected with, or recovered from COVID-19. The prospective study material was composed of cDNA or gDNA derived from T cells, B-cell-depleted T cells, or PBMCs.

Summary of the overall study and its limitations: How much clinical and demographic metadata was included differed by source and by participant, and the metadata was provided uncurated.

Collaborating institutions collected whole blood in K2EDTA tubes following their own protocols. For TCRbeta analysis, collaborator samples were shipped as frozen whole blood, as isolated PBMCs, or as DNA extracted from either sample type. TCRbeta CDR3 regions were amplified from genomic DNA using the immunoSEQ Assay, a bias-controlled multiplex PCR. The published analysis was carried out like this. The number of nucleated cells in each sample was estimated by amplification of reference gene primers within the assay. To quantify the absolute abundance of each unique TCRbeta CDR3 rearrangement, sequence reads were collapsed and filtered. For each sample, productive Simpson clonality was calculated as the square root of Simpson's diversity index over productive rearrangements. In TCRdb, the immuneACCESS table is reduced to in-frame sequences with V and J assigned. These tables do not hold every clone; where another copy was compared, an unresolved V gene accounts for under half, and the others remain unexplained. The V and J calls and clone size are taken from that table; D and trimming were inferred from the DNA. The sample table lists roughly 250,000 clones, around four fifths of them with a count of one. The ten largest clones represent around an eighth of the sample.

The sample taken for sequencing was peripheral blood. This clonotype originated in a woman aged 55-69 years with active or convalescent COVID-19.

The CDR3 region: CASSPGVSGTGSGELFF. The DNA sequence is TGCGCCAGCAGCCCAGGAGTTTCCGGGACAGGGTCCGGGGAGCTGTTTTTT. The chain is made from TRBV5-1 and TRBJ2-2, with 9 bases matching TRBD1. V has 4 bases trimmed and J has 6 bases trimmed; junction bases matching no gene number 13. CDR1 and CDR2, looked up from the germline V gene, are SGHRS and YFSETQ. The CDR3, cysteine through phenylalanine, is 17 amino acids long. Only the CDR3 region is kept as DNA, spanning 51 bases read in frame from base 1.